A single sample gave rise to the 32 T cell receptor beta chains below, sequenced in a study of blood T cell repertoires in COVID-19. Here immunoSEQ multiplex PCR was the method, and the copy in TCRdb shows in-frame clones only, minus some. The sample holds about 96,000 clones, about 88% seen once. The sample taken for sequencing was peripheral blood. The receptors come from a woman aged 55-69 years with acute or convalescent COVID-19.

The CDR3 coding sequence is TGTGCCAGCAGTCTCCGAGAATATGGCTACACCTTC. Translating gives CASSLREYGYTF. The chain has TRBV28 and TRBJ1-2, with unresolved D. The CDR3 has 12 residues. V dropped 5 bases and J dropped 5 bases, with 9 bases sitting between them. CDR1 MDHEN and CDR2 SYDVKM come from the germline V gene.

The CDR3: CASSPLFSGNTIYF. The CDR3 DNA is TGTGCCAGCAGCCCCCTGTTCTCTGGAAACACCATATATTTT. The rearrangement links TRBV11-2 to TRBJ1-3; D remains unclear. Trimming left V 5 bases short and J 0 bases short, with 8 bases between. The CDR3 spans 14 residues. The germline V gene encodes CDR1 SGHAT and CDR2 FQNNGV.

The table lists this clone with a count of one. The CDR3 is CASSGTGGVGYTF. Written as DNA, the CDR3 is TGTGCCAGCAGCGGAACAGGGGGCGTGGGCTACACCTTC. The rearrangement joins TRBV5-6 to TRBJ1-2, with 9 nucleotides matching TRBD1. V lost 4 bases and J lost 8; bases outside the gene matches: 6. The germline gives CDR1 SGHDT, CDR2 YYEEEE. CDR3 length: 13 residues.

The chain is built from TRBV6-6 and TRBJ1-5, with D tentatively TRBD1 (6 bases). The CDR3 is 14 amino acids. CDR1 MNHNY and CDR2 SVGAGI come from the germline V gene (reference sequence). Trimming cost V 7 bases and J 3 bases, with 13 bases left between them. CDR3 region: CASTTTGFNQPQHF. The CDR3 nucleotides read TGTGCCAGCACCACGACAGGCTTCAATCAGCCCCAGCATTTT.

The CDR3 region is CASRVSGGPYNEQFF. CDR3 in DNA: TGTGCCAGCAGGGTTAGCGGGGGACCCTACAATGAGCAGTTCTTC. This chain connects TRBV2 to TRBJ2-1; 9 nucleotides match TRBD2. The CDR3 has 15 amino acids. V was clipped by 6 bases and J by 2 bases; unmatched bases: 5. Germline V gene sequence: CDR1 SNHLY, CDR2 FYNNEI.

This sequence joins TRBV14 and TRBJ1-6, with TRBD1 as a possible D gene (5 bases). Trimming removed 1 base at V and 9 bases at J, with 16 bases between. The V gene's germline CDR1 is SGHDN and CDR2 FVKESK. The CDR3 spans 16 residues. This chain's CDR3 is CASSQAAAGWSSPLHF. The CDR3 nucleotides are TGTGCCAGCAGCCAAGCGGCGGCAGGGTGGAGTTCACCCCTCCACTTT.

This clone was counted between two and nine times. J is TRBJ1-2 and V is TRBV6-2 or TRBV6-3; tentative D call: TRBD1 (6 bases). Trimming stripped 6 bases from V and 4 bases from J, with 12 bases between. Germline V lookup: CDR1 MNHEY, CDR2 SVGEGT. This CDR3 has 13 residues. The CDR3: CASSTGFGYGYTF. CDR3 DNA sequence: TGTGCCAGCAGCACAGGGTTTGGCTATGGCTACACCTTC.

In this sample, this clone turned up a few times. V gene TRBV6-2 or TRBV6-3 combines with J gene TRBJ2-1; no definite D call. Germline CDR1 MNHEY, CDR2 SVGEGT. The germline V and J ends were trimmed by 6 bases and 3 bases, with 6 bases remaining between them. There are 12 residues in the CDR3. CDR3 sequence (DNA): TGTGCCAGCAGCAACATCTACAATGAGCAGTTCTTC. It encodes CASSNIYNEQFF.

The gene calls are TRBV7-9 and TRBJ2-5; 13 bases agree with TRBD2. The length of the CDR3 is 15 residues. J was trimmed by 5 bases and V by 5 bases; bases with no gene match: 5. The germline gives CDR1 SEHNR, CDR2 FQNEAQ (reference sequence). This CDR3 reads CASSRGTSGVETQYF. DNA for the CDR3: TGTGCCAGCAGCCGCGGGACTAGCGGGGTGGAGACCCAGTACTTC.

The V and J genes are TRBV10-3 and TRBJ1-2; TRBD1 is a possible D gene (6 bases). Trimming removed 0 bases at V and 6 bases at J, with 14 bases between. Germline V gene lookup returns CDR1 ENHRY and CDR2 SYGVKD. This CDR3 contains 15 residues. The CDR3 reads CAISESGGGIDGYTF. The CDR3 coding sequence is TGTGCCATCAGTGAGTCAGGGGGGGGGATTGATGGCTACACCTTC.

This clone appeared a single time. The chain recombines TRBV11-2 with TRBJ2-2, with a weak D call TRBD1 (6 bases). The CDR3 extends over 13 amino acids. Germline V gene sequence: CDR1 SGHAT, CDR2 FQNNGV. V lost 5 bases and J lost 5, with 9 bases in between. The CDR3 DNA is TGTGCCAGCAGCGCCGACAGGACCGGGGAGCTGTTTTTT. Translating it yields CASSADRTGELFF.

This clone was observed once. Other DNA sequences in this specimen translate into the identical CDR3. The V gene is TRBV28, the J gene TRBJ1-3, with 8 bases lining up with TRBD1. CDR1 and CDR2 from the germline V gene are MDHEN and SYDVKM. V lost 8 bases and J lost 1; bases outside the gene matches: 1. The CDR3 is made up of 13 amino acids. In nucleotides, the CDR3 is TGTGCCAGCCGACAGGGGTCTGGAAACACCATATATTTT. Translated, it gives CASRQGSGNTIYF.

The chain employs TRBV5-1 and TRBJ2-1; 7 bases fit TRBD2. The V segment lost 4 bases and the J segment 1 base; nucleotides outside the gene matches: 5. The CDR3 has 15 amino acids. Per the germline V gene, CDR1 is SGHRS and CDR2 is YFSETQ. CDR3: CASSLQGGSYNEQFF. The CDR3 region has the DNA TGCGCCAGCAGCCTCCAGGGAGGGTCCTACAATGAGCAGTTCTTC.

The chain links TRBV9 to TRBJ1-1, with 9 bases aligning to TRBD1. CDR1 is SGDLS, CDR2 YYNGEE, per germline. CDR3 length: 14 residues. Germline trimming cut 6 bases from V and 4 bases from J; bases unmatched to any gene: 7. CDR3 amino acids: CASTSGTGTTEAFF. The CDR3 nucleotides read TGTGCCAGCACCTCCGGGACAGGGACCACTGAAGCTTTCTTT.

V and J are TRBV3-1 (or the pseudogene TRBV3-2) and TRBJ2-7; no reliable D call. This CDR3 contains 15 residues. V was cut by 1 base and J by 4 bases, with 14 bases left in between. Looked up from germline, CDR1 is LGHDT and CDR2 is YNNKEL (reference sequence). The CDR3 is CASSQGADNLYEQYF. For the CDR3, the DNA is TGTGCCAGCAGCCAAGGAGCTGACAATTTATACGAGCAGTACTTC.

The gene calls are TRBV5-1 and TRBJ1-1, with 7 bases aligning to TRBD1. J lost 5 bases, V lost 0 bases, and 10 bases had no gene match. The length of the CDR3 is 16 residues. Germline CDR1 SGHRS, CDR2 YFSETQ. CDR3 DNA: TGCGCCAGCAGCTTGGGGGACAGAGTTCCGACGACTGAAGCTTTCTTT. This sequence encodes CASSLGDRVPTTEAFF.

The chain combines TRBV4-2 with TRBJ1-6; D is unresolved. CDR3 length equals 14 residues. Germline assignment: CDR1 LGHNA and CDR2 YNFKEQ. V was trimmed by 0 bases and J by 9 bases, leaving 9 bases between them. CDR3 in DNA: TGTGCCAGCAGCCAAGACGATGGGCCTTCACCCCTCCACTTT. Translating it yields CASSQDDGPSPLHF.

The rearrangement joins TRBV10-3 to TRBJ2-1; 12 bases are a match to TRBD2. V shed 9 bases, J shed 7 bases, and the junction held 1 base outside the gene matches. CDR3 length: 12 residues. Germline V gene sequence: CDR1 ENHRY, CDR2 SYGVKD. This CDR3 is CAIGTSGNEQFF. CDR3 in DNA: TGTGCCATAGGGACTAGCGGGAATGAGCAGTTCTTC.

The chain recombines TRBV6-2 or TRBV6-3 with TRBJ1-4, with D tentatively TRBD1 (5 bases). Germline CDR1 MNHEY, CDR2 SVGEGT. V was trimmed by 6 bases and J by 0 bases, leaving 11 bases between them. This CDR3 is 15 amino acids long. The CDR3 DNA is TGTGCCAGCAGCGACAGATGGGCAACTAATGAAAAACTGTTTTTT. Protein: CASSDRWATNEKLFF.

The chain recombines TRBV5-6 with TRBJ2-7; 7 bases fit TRBD1. CDR1 SGHDT and CDR2 YYEEEE come from the germline V gene. J was trimmed by 5 bases and V by 1 base; bases with no gene match: 15. This CDR3 contains 17 residues. In nucleotides, the CDR3 is TGTGCCAGCAGCTTGTTGAATTCCAGGGGGAATCCTAACGAGCAGTACTTC. This sequence encodes CASSLLNSRGNPNEQYF. The variable domain in full, with the rest retrieved from reference TRBV5-6 and TRBJ2-7, is DAGVTQSPTHLIKTRGQQVTLRCSPKSGHDTVSWYQQALGQGPQFIFQYYEEEERQRGNFPDRFSGHQFPNYSSELNVNALLLGDSALYLCASSLLNSRGNPNEQYFGPGTRLTVT.

This clone was counted a single time. J is TRBJ1-2 and V is TRBV7-9; tentatively, D is TRBD1 (5 bases). Trimming removed 5 bases from V and 9 bases from J, with 10 bases in between. The CDR3 consists of 11 residues. The germline CDR1 and CDR2 sequences are SEHNR and FQNEAQ (reference sequence). CDR3: CASSLPGSYTF. In nucleotides, the CDR3 is TGTGCCAGCAGCCTACCAGGGAGCTACACCTTC.

A single count supports this clone. This chain uses TRBV4-1 with TRBJ1-3; possible D gene TRBD1, 5 bases. Germline lookup yields CDR1 MGHRA and CDR2 YSYEKL. CDR3 length equals 19 residues. Deletions cut 2 bases from V and 0 bases from J, with 20 bases between. In DNA, the CDR3 is TGCGCCAGCAGCCAAATGGGGGTTGGCTTCGGGAGCTCTGGAAACACCATATATTTT. Translated: CASSQMGVGFGSSGNTIYF.

V is TRBV21-1 and J is TRBJ1-1; TRBD1, the D gene given by the table, was not confirmed from the DNA. TRBV21-1 is shown as a pseudogene. The CDR3 sequence is 15 residues long. CDR3 nucleotides: TGTGCCAGCAGCAGACAGGGGTCTGGGAACACTGAAGCTTTCTTT. Its protein product is CASSRQGSGNTEAFF.

This clone was recorded a few times. This chain connects TRBV6-4 to TRBJ1-6, with D perhaps TRBD1 (6 bases). V was trimmed by 6 bases and J by 8 bases, leaving 11 bases between them. CDR1 and CDR2 (germline): MRHNA, SNTAGT. This CDR3 has 13 residues. The CDR3 reads CASSGTLHSPLHF. The CDR3, as DNA: TGTGCCAGCAGCGGGACACTCCATTCACCCCTCCACTTT.

This chain uses TRBV27 with TRBJ1-5; D might be TRBD1 (5 bases). The CDR3 is 15 residues long. Per the germline V gene, CDR1 is MNHEY and CDR2 is SMNVEV (reference sequence). V dropped 5 bases and J dropped 2 bases, with 13 bases sitting between them. The CDR3 nucleotides are TGTGCCAGCAGTACCCTAGACAGTGGCAATCAGCCCCAGCATTTT. Amino acid sequence: CASSTLDSGNQPQHF.

This clone was observed a few times. V usage is TRBV28 and J usage is TRBJ2-2, with unresolved D. The V gene lost 3 bases and the J gene lost 1 base, with 3 bases spanning the gap. Per germline, CDR1 MDHEN and CDR2 SYDVKM. The CDR3 contains 13 residues. The CDR3: CASSFLNTGELFF. CDR3 nucleotides: TGTGCCAGCAGTTTTCTGAACACCGGGGAGCTGTTTTTT.

This clone turned up a few times. The V call is TRBV19, the J call TRBJ2-3, with TRBD2 matching 8 bases. Germline V lookup: CDR1 LNHDA, CDR2 SQIVND (reference sequence). This CDR3 spans 14 amino acids. The ends lost 10 bases at V and 2 bases at J; junction bases unmatched: 8. The CDR3 spells CATSRGGSTDTQYF. The CDR3 DNA is TGTGCCACGTCTCGCGGGGGGTCCACAGATACGCAGTATTTT.

In its sample, this clone was seen a few times. The rearrangement uses TRBV15 and TRBJ1-1; 9 nucleotides line up with TRBD1. V shed 3 bases and J 8 bases; nucleotides not matched to a gene: 4. The CDR3 runs to 13 residues. The germline V gene encodes CDR1 LNHNV and CDR2 YYDKDF (reference sequence). CDR3 nucleotides: TGTGCCACCAGCAGCAAAGGGACAGGGGAAGCTTTCTTT. Translation: CATSSKGTGEAFF.

The chain recombines TRBV5-4 with TRBJ2-7; weak D call: TRBD2 (5 bases). The germline V gene encodes CDR1 SGHNT and CDR2 YYREEE (reference sequence). There are 15 residues in the CDR3. Trimming took off 4 bases at V and 0 bases at J, with 14 bases between the two ends. The chain's CDR3 is CASSRVEVSSYEQYF. CDR3 DNA: TGTGCCAGCAGCCGCGTGGAGGTGAGCTCCTACGAGCAGTACTTC.

The chain recombines TRBV5-1 with TRBJ2-5; 8 bases line up with TRBD2. The CDR3 runs to 15 residues. After removal of 1 base from V and 2 bases from J, the junction contained 4 bases not matched to a gene. In germline, CDR1 is SGHRS, CDR2 YFSETQ. CDR3 sequence: CASSLMTSEQETQYF. Here the CDR3 DNA reads TGCGCCAGCAGCTTGATGACTAGCGAACAAGAGACCCAGTACTTC.

This clone appeared a single time. This chain joins TRBV7-6 and TRBJ2-5; 12 bases are a match to TRBD2. The CDR3 runs to 15 residues. Germline V lookup: CDR1 SGHVS, CDR2 FNYEAQ. V dropped 3 bases and J dropped 5; count of bases not matched to a gene: 4. The CDR3 coding sequence is TGTGCCAGCAGCTTCCTAGCGGGGGGGTCGGAGACCCAGTACTTC. Its translation is CASSFLAGGSETQYF.

This clone showed up just a few times. The J gene is TRBJ1-3, the V gene TRBV5-1; D is uncertain. V was cut by 0 bases and J by 3 bases, with 13 bases left in between. The CDR3 consists of 16 residues. Germline CDR1 and CDR2: SGHRS and YFSETQ. CDR3 protein: CASSLAGPVRGNTIYF. In nucleotides, the CDR3 is TGCGCCAGCAGCTTGGCTGGGCCAGTCCGTGGAAACACCATATATTTT. Drawing the rest from reference TRBV5-1 and TRBJ1-3, the complete variable domain is KAGVTQTPRYLIKTRGQQVTLSCSPISGHRSVSWYQQTPGQGLQFLFEYFSETQRNKGNFPGRFSGRQFSNSRSEMNVSTLELGDSALYLCASSLAGPVRGNTIYFGEGSWLTVV.